These 15 T cell receptor beta chains originate from one sample sequenced in a study of control samples from healthy donors and cancer patients. Here immunoSEQ multiplex PCR was the method, and the copy in TCRdb shows in-frame clones only, minus some. The sample carries tens of thousands of clones, 70% to 85% recorded once. The sequenced material came from PBMCs. Receptors were obtained from a man between 65 and 85 years old with lung cancer.

The CDR3 nucleotides are TGTGCCAGCAGCCAAGGGAGGGAGGGGGCAGGGAACACCATATATTTT. It translates to CASSQGREGAGNTIYF. The chain is built from TRBV4-2 and TRBJ1-3; TRBD1 matches at 7 bases. This CDR3 is 16 amino acids long. With 1 base clipped from V and 7 bases from J, the junction kept 10 bases outside the gene matches. Germline CDR1 and CDR2: LGHNA and YNFKEQ.

This clone came up a few times. This chain connects TRBV5-1 to TRBJ2-7; D is unresolved. CDR1 and CDR2 (germline): SGHRS, YFSETQ. The CDR3 has 13 amino acids. Trimming removed 0 bases from V and 2 bases from J, with 6 bases in between. In DNA, the CDR3 is TGCGCCAGCAGCTTGGAAGGGACCTACGAGCAGTACTTC. Protein sequence: CASSLEGTYEQYF.

This clone was counted between two and nine times. The rearrangement uses TRBV6-5 and TRBJ1-1; D is perhaps TRBD1 (5 bases). V was pared by 5 bases and J by 11 bases, with 21 bases between. The CDR3 loop spans 14 amino acids. Looked up from germline, CDR1 is MNHEY and CDR2 is SVGAGI. The DNA of the CDR3 is TGTGCCAGCAGTCCCCGGGTCCCTATAGGGGAGGCTTTCTTT. Translated, it gives CASSPRVPIGEAFF.

The chain employs TRBV30 and TRBJ2-3, with a weak D call TRBD1 (5 bases). Germline V CDR1 and CDR2: GTSNPN, SVGIG (reference sequence). The CDR3 contains 13 residues. V lost 4 bases and J lost 2, with 10 bases in between. The CDR3: CAWTVGATDTQYF. The CDR3 DNA is TGTGCCTGGACTGTAGGGGCCACAGATACGCAGTATTTT.

The chain links TRBV20-1 to TRBJ1-6; D not resolved. Looked up from germline, CDR1 is DFQATT and CDR2 is SNEGSKA (reference sequence). CDR3 length equals 15 residues. Trimming pared 3 bases from V and 0 bases from J, leaving 9 bases between. CDR3 protein: CSASGPSSYNSPLHF. DNA for the CDR3: TGCAGTGCTAGTGGTCCAAGCTCCTATAATTCACCCCTCCACTTT.

This clone turned up a few times. The chain has TRBV5-1 and TRBJ2-1, with TRBD1 as a possible D gene (5 bases). The CDR3 length is 16 residues. Trimming took 7 bases from V and 0 from J, leaving 17 bases between them. Germline V lookup: CDR1 SGHRS, CDR2 YFSETQ. CDR3 region: CASVPLGVSSYNEQFF. The CDR3 DNA follows: TGCGCCAGCGTACCCCTAGGGGTGAGCTCCTACAATGAGCAGTTCTTC.

V and J are TRBV18 and TRBJ2-3; 8 positions match TRBD1. Germline V gene lookup returns CDR1 KGHSH and CDR2 LQKENI. V lost 2 bases, J lost 6 bases, and 7 bases stayed unmatched. The CDR3 contains 15 residues. CDR3 sequence: CASSPWDRPRDTQYF. The CDR3 coding sequence is TGTGCCAGCTCACCATGGGACAGGCCGAGGGATACGCAGTATTTT.

This clone was observed once. This rearrangement joins TRBV7-3 to TRBJ2-3; TRBD1 aligns across 7 bases. Looked up from germline, CDR1 is SGHTA and CDR2 is FQGTGA. V shed 5 bases, J shed 11 bases, and the junction held 4 bases outside the gene matches. The CDR3 contains 11 residues. CDR3 nucleotide sequence: TGTGCCAGCAGCCAGGGGGTACAGCAGTATTTT. Protein: CASSQGVQQYF. Drawing the rest from reference TRBV7-3 and TRBJ2-3, the complete variable domain is GAGVSQTPSNKVTEKGKYVELRCDPISGHTALYWYRQSLGQGPEFLIYFQGTGAADDSGLPNDRFFAVRPEGSVSTLKIQRTERGDSAVYLCASSQGVQQYFGPGTRLTVL.

The CDR3 DNA follows: TGTGCCAGCTCACGGGAGGGGAATGAGCAGTTCTTC. This codes for CASSREGNEQFF. The V gene is TRBV18, the J gene TRBJ2-1; the match to TRBD2 covers 7 bases. The CDR3 is made up of 12 amino acids. Trimming took 4 bases from V and 7 from J; bases not matched to a gene: 1. CDR1 and CDR2 (germline): KGHSH, LQKENI.

This clone came up once. This chain links TRBV24-1 with TRBJ1-5, with 9 bases matching TRBD1. The CDR3 sequence is 13 residues long. After removal of 7 bases from V and 4 bases from J, the junction contained 1 base not matched to a gene. Per germline, CDR1 KGHDR and CDR2 SFDVKD. The CDR3 sequence: CATRGTGNQPQHF. Here the CDR3 DNA reads TGTGCCACCAGAGGGACAGGGAATCAGCCCCAGCATTTT.

V gene TRBV27 combines with J gene TRBJ2-1; no reliable D call. CDR1 and CDR2 from the germline V gene are MNHEY and SMNVEV (reference sequence). CDR3 length: 15 amino acids. The V gene lost 6 bases and the J gene lost 4 bases, with 16 bases spanning the gap. CDR3 amino acids: CASRLSSFNYNEQFF. In nucleotides, the CDR3 is TGTGCCAGCAGGCTCAGCTCCTTTAATTACAATGAGCAGTTCTTC.

The J gene is TRBJ2-2, the V gene TRBV24-1; D unresolved. CDR1 is KGHDR, CDR2 SFDVKD, per germline. V was trimmed by 2 bases and J by 6 bases, leaving 9 bases between them. CDR3 length: 14 residues. The CDR3 here is CATSDSRGPGELFF. CDR3 sequence (DNA): TGTGCCACCAGTGATTCCCGTGGTCCCGGGGAGCTGTTTTTT.

The chain recombines TRBV7-9 with TRBJ1-2; possibly TRBD1 for D (5 bases). V lost 7 bases to trimming and J lost 2 bases, with 11 bases between them. The CDR3 contains 13 residues. The germline gives CDR1 SEHNR, CDR2 FQNEAQ (reference sequence). In DNA form, the CDR3 reads TGTGCCAGCACCCCGGGGGGGAACTATGGCTACACCTTC. Amino acid sequence: CASTPGGNYGYTF.

The J gene is TRBJ2-5, the V gene TRBV5-1; TRBD1 is a possible D gene (6 bases). V dropped 4 bases and J dropped 0 bases, with 10 bases sitting between them. Germline CDR1 reads SGHRS; CDR2 reads YFSETQ. There are 14 residues in the CDR3. The CDR3 nucleotides read TGCGCCAGCAGCAGGACAGATAACCAAGAGACCCAGTACTTC. Protein product: CASSRTDNQETQYF.

The V call is TRBV30, the J call TRBJ1-5; 11 bases align to TRBD1. The germline CDR1 and CDR2 sequences are GTSNPN and SVGIG (reference sequence). The CDR3 contains 15 residues. The J segment lost 6 bases and the V segment lost 5 bases, leaving 9 bases of the junction unmatched. The DNA for the CDR3 is TGTGCCTGGGCGCTAGCCGGGACAGGGGGTCAGCCCCAGCATTTT. Residues: CAWALAGTGGQPQHF. Full variable domain (remainder filled in from reference TRBV30 and TRBJ1-5): SQTIHQWPATLVQPVGSPLSLECTVEGTSNPNLYWYRQAAGRGLQLLFYSVGIGQISSEVPQNLSASRPQDRQFILSSKKLLLSDSGFYLCAWALAGTGGQPQHFGDGTRLSIL.